Listed below are T cell receptor beta chains from one sample, sequenced in a study of CD8+ T cells in alopecia areata. Some clones are missing from TCRdb's copy, which holds only in-frame ones; the method was immunoSEQ multiplex PCR. The table shows roughly 97,000 clones, with about 40% occurring only once. The sequencing input was CD4+ T cells sorted from blood. Receptors originate from a human donor with alopecia areata. CDR3s leave out the opening cysteine and the closing phenylalanine or tryptophan. Some rows mark clone size as missing; the rest say once, few, many or name a class of expanded clone.

abundance,v_gene,CDR3aa
few,TRBV7-9,ASSFGGGTDTQY
NA,TRBV28,ASSLWDLRDTQETQY
NA,TRBV19,ASSGTIWSGANVLT
few,TRBV2,ASARGQTQY
NA,TRBV7-7,ASSRPMGEQY
NA,TRBV6-6,ASRTGANTGELF
NA,TRBV29-1,SVVGQGARTEAF
NA,TRBV29-1,SPRLAGRNEQF
NA,TRBV29-1,SVEFTHVDTQY
once,TRBV6-5,ASSRAGLFNEQF
few,TRBV29-1,SVGQAQETQY